Below are 15 T cell receptor beta chains sequenced from a single sample in a study of cytomegalovirus exposure and HLA in healthy donors (dated by TCRdb to the late 2010s). Receptor libraries were prepared by the immunoSEQ multiplex PCR assay. A mixture of 60 forward primers for TCR Vbeta segments and 13 reverse primers for TCR Jbeta segments was used in the multiplex PCR. TCRdb took this table from immuneACCESS and kept in-frame rearrangements with V and J called. Such tables lack part of the clones; where checked against another copy, unresolved V genes explain under half of the gap, and the rest is unexplained. Here the sample has about 160,000 clones; about 71% occur a single time. Of the sample, 2.5% to 3% is held by the ten largest clones. The specimen was PBMCs. Receptor source: a woman aged 30 to 39 in good health and CMV-seronegative.

V and J are TRBV6-5 and TRBJ1-3, with 7 nucleotides matching TRBD1. V gave up 6 bases and J gave up 4 bases; unmatched junction bases: 6. Germline V lookup: CDR1 MNHEY, CDR2 SVGAGI. The CDR3 spans 14 residues. CDR3 sequence reads: CASSQGGAGNTIYF. The CDR3 nucleotides read TGTGCCAGCAGCCAGGGGGGAGCCGGAAACACCATATATTTT.

The rearrangement uses TRBV15 and TRBJ1-4, with TRBD1 as a possible D gene (6 bases). V was shortened by 3 bases and J by 5 bases, with 10 bases between the two germline ends. Germline CDR1 reads LNHNV; CDR2 reads YYDKDF (reference sequence). The CDR3 has 14 residues. CDR3 sequence reads: CATSRDSWNEKLFF. In DNA, the CDR3 is TGTGCCACCAGCAGGGACAGCTGGAATGAAAAACTGTTTTTT.

The J gene is TRBJ1-2, the V gene TRBV5-6; D possibly corresponds to TRBD1 (5 bases). The CDR3 is 14 residues long. The germline V gene encodes CDR1 SGHDT and CDR2 YYEEEE. V lost 2 bases to trimming and J lost 4 bases, with 12 bases between them. CDR3 loop: CASSFYGAFYGYTF. As DNA, the CDR3 is TGTGCCAGCAGCTTCTATGGGGCGTTCTATGGCTACACCTTC.

The chain is built from TRBV9 and TRBJ2-1, with 9 bases that match TRBD1. This CDR3 has 12 amino acids. With V trimmed by 7 bases and J by 10 bases, 6 bases remained unmatched. Germline CDR1 reads SGDLS; CDR2 reads YYNGEE. CDR3 coding DNA: TGTGCCAGCCGACAGGGGGTGGTCGAGCAGTTCTTC. It specifies CASRQGVVEQFF.

The chain uses TRBV7-8 and TRBJ2-2; possible D gene TRBD2, 6 bases. CDR3 length: 19 amino acids. In germline, CDR1 is SGHVS, CDR2 FQNEAQ. V was trimmed by 2 bases and J by 0 bases, leaving 19 bases between them. In nucleotides, the CDR3 is TGTGCCAGCAGCTTACGGAGGGAACGGAGGATTGCGAACACCGGGGAGCTGTTTTTT. Its protein is CASSLRRERRIANTGELFF.

The CDR3 sequence is CASSPLIDEQFF. In nucleotides, the CDR3 is TGTGCCAGCAGCCCTTTAATCGATGAGCAGTTCTTC. The V gene is TRBV7-6, the J gene TRBJ2-1; D not certain. V lost 5 bases and J lost 8, with 10 bases in between. This CDR3 is built from 12 residues. Germline lookup yields CDR1 SGHVS and CDR2 FNYEAQ.

This rearrangement joins TRBV28 to TRBJ2-5; TRBD2 might be the D (5 bases). Germline V gene lookup returns CDR1 MDHEN and CDR2 SYDVKM. V was cut by 8 bases and J by 0 bases, with 13 bases left in between. This CDR3 has 14 residues. The DNA for the CDR3 is TGTGCCAGCCAGATCGGACTGTACCAAGAGACCCAGTACTTC. It encodes CASQIGLYQETQYF.

The rearrangement uses TRBV28 and TRBJ1-2; no firm D call. This CDR3 has 14 amino acids. V was pared by 1 base and J by 8 bases, with 14 bases between. Germline V gene sequence: CDR1 MDHEN, CDR2 SYDVKM. CDR3 sequence reads: CASSLSTLLGGYTF. The DNA of the CDR3 is TGTGCCAGCAGTTTATCGACACTTTTGGGCGGCTACACCTTC.

The J gene is TRBJ1-1, the V gene TRBV9; D not certain. The V gene's germline CDR1 is SGDLS and CDR2 YYNGEE. With 3 bases removed from V and 4 bases from J, the gap between germline ends came to 13 bases. The CDR3 is 14 amino acids. The CDR3 DNA sequence: TGTGCCAGCAGCGCCCCTGGAGAAACCACTGAAGCTTTCTTT. The encoded protein is CASSAPGETTEAFF.

V and J are TRBV27 and TRBJ1-5; 9 nucleotides align to TRBD1. CDR3 size: 14 residues. After removal of 6 bases from V and 9 bases from J, the junction contained 9 bases not matched to a gene. Germline CDR1 and CDR2: MNHEY and SMNVEV (reference sequence). CDR3 protein: CASSEQGANWPQHF. For the CDR3, the DNA is TGTGCCAGCAGCGAACAGGGGGCGAATTGGCCCCAGCATTTT.

The rearrangement uses TRBV30 and TRBJ1-1; D is possibly TRBD1 (5 bases). This CDR3 region has 14 residues. Germline V gene data show CDR1 as GTSNPN and CDR2 as SVGIG (reference sequence). Trimming left V 7 bases short and J 5 bases short, with 20 bases between. The CDR3 here is CAFNQGSWVTEAFF. The CDR3 nucleotides are TGTGCCTTCAACCAGGGTTCCTGGGTAACTGAAGCTTTCTTT.

This clone was detected a few times. The gene calls are TRBV28 and TRBJ2-1, with 11 bases matching TRBD2. Germline V gene sequence: CDR1 MDHEN, CDR2 SYDVKM. The CDR3 spans 18 residues. The junction had 18 bases not matched to a gene; V was cut back by 6 bases and J by 8 bases. CDR3 protein: CASSSPVQTSGNQDEQFF. In DNA form, the CDR3 reads TGTGCCAGCAGCTCCCCGGTCCAGACTAGCGGGAATCAAGATGAGCAGTTCTTC. Full variable domain (missing parts from reference TRBV28 and TRBJ2-1): DVKVTQSSRYLVKRTGEKVFLECVQDMDHENMFWYRQDPGLGLRLIYFSYDVKMKEKGDIPEGYSVSREKKERFSLILESASTNQTSMYLCASSSPVQTSGNQDEQFFGPGTRLTVL.

CDR3 protein: CASSQETYEAGFGANVLTF. For the CDR3, the DNA is TGCGCCAGCAGCCAAGAGACCTATGAGGCGGGCTTTGGGGCCAACGTCCTGACTTTC. V gene TRBV4-1 combines with J gene TRBJ2-6; D possibly corresponds to TRBD2 (5 bases). The CDR3 length is 19 residues. Germline assignment: CDR1 MGHRA and CDR2 YSYEKL. The ends were cut back, 0 bases at V and 3 bases at J, with 18 bases in the middle.

This clone was detected once. The chain links TRBV7-9 to TRBJ1-6; TRBD1 matches at 8 bases. Trimming at V came to 1 base and at J to 10 bases, leaving 6 bases not matched to a gene. This CDR3 has 15 amino acids. Germline assignment: CDR1 SEHNR and CDR2 FQNEAQ (reference sequence). The CDR3 sequence is CASSLEAGGRSPLHF. The CDR3 region has the DNA TGTGCCAGCAGCTTAGAGGCAGGGGGCCGGTCACCCCTCCACTTT.

The chain employs TRBV5-4 and TRBJ2-6; 10 nucleotides line up with TRBD1. The CDR3 totals 18 residues. Losses at the gene ends were 7 bases for V and 2 bases for J; bases not matched to a gene: 12. Germline V gene data show CDR1 as SGHNT and CDR2 as YYREEE (reference sequence). The CDR3 bases are TGTGCCAGCGGCGACAGGACAGGGGGAGGGCCTGGGGCCAACGTCCTGACTTTC. This translates into CASGDRTGGGPGANVLTF.